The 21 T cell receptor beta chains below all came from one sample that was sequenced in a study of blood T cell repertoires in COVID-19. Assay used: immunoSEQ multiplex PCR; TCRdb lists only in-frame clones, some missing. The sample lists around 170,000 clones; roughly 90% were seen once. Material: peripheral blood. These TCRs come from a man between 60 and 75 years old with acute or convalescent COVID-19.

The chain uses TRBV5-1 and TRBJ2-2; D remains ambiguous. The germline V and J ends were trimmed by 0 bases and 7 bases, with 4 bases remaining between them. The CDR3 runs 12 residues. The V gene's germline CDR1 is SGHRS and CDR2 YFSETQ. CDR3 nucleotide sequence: TGCGCCAGCAGCTTGGTCAGCGGGGAGCTGTTTTTT. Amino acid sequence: CASSLVSGELFF.

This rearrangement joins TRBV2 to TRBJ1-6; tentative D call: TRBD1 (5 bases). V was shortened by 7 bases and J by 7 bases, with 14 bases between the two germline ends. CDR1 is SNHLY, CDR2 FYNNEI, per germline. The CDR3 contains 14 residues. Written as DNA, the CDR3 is TGTGCCAGCAATGTTCAGGGTAGGAATTCACCCCTCCACTTT. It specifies CASNVQGRNSPLHF.

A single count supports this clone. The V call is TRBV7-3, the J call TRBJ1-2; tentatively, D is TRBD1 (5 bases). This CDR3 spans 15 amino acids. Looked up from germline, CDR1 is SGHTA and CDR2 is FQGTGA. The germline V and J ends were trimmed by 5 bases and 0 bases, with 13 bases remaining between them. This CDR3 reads CASSPAGRTNYGYTF. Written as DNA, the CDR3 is TGTGCCAGCAGCCCCGCGGGACGTACTAACTATGGCTACACCTTC.

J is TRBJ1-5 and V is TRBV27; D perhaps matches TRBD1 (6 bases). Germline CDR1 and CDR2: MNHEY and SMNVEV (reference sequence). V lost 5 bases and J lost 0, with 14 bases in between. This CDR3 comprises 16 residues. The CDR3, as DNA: TGTGCCAGCAGTGCCGTCAGGGGTCATAGCAATCAGCCCCAGCATTTT. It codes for CASSAVRGHSNQPQHF.

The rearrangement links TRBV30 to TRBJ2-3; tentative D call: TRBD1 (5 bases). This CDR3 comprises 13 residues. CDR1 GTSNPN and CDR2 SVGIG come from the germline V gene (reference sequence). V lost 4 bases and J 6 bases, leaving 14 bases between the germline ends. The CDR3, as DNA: TGTGCCTGGAATGGGGCACGCCGCGATACGCAGTATTTT. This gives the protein CAWNGARRDTQYF.

The CDR3 nucleotides read TGTGCCAGCAGTTACTCGAGGGCAGATACGCAGTATTTT. This gives the protein CASSYSRADTQYF. The J gene is TRBJ2-3, the V gene TRBV6-5; weak D call: TRBD2 (5 bases). Deletions cut 0 bases from V and 4 bases from J, with 5 bases between. Germline CDR1 MNHEY, CDR2 SVGAGI. The CDR3 length is 13 residues.

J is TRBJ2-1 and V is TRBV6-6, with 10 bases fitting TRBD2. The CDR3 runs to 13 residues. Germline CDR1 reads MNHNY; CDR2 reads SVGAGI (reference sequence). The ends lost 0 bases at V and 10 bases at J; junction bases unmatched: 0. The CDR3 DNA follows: TGTGCCAGCAGTTACTCGGGACTAGCGGAGCAGTTCTTC. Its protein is CASSYSGLAEQFF.

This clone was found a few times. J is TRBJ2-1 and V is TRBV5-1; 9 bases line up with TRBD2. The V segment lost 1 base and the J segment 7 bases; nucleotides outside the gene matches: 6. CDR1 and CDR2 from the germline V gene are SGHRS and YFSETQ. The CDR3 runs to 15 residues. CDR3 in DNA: TGCGCCAGCAGCTTGTTTGCGGGGGGGCGTAATGAGCAGTTCTTC. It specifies CASSLFAGGRNEQFF.

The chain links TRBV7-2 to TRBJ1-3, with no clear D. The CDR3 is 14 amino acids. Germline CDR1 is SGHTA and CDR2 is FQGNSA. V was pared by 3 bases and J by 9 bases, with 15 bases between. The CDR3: CASSLGVTGGTIYF. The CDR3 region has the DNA TGTGCCAGCAGCTTGGGCGTCACCGGAGGCACCATATATTTT.

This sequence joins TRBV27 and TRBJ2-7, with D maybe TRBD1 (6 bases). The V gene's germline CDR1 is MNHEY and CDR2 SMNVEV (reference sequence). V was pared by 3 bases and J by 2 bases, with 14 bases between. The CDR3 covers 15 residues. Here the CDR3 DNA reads TGTGCCAGCAGTTTTGGGGGCGGTGGGGCCTACGAGCAGTACTTC. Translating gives CASSFGGGGAYEQYF.

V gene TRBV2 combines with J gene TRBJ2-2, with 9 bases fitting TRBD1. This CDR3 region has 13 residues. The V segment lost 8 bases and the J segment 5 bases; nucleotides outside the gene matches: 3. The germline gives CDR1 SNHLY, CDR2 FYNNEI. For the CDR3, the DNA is TGTGCCAGCTCAGGACAGGGGACCGGGGAGCTGTTTTTT. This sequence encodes CASSGQGTGELFF.

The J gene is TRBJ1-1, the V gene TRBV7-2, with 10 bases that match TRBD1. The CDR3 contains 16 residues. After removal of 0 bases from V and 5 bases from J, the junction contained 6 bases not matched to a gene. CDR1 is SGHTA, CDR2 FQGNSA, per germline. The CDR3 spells CASSLAPGQGMTEAFF. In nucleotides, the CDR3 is TGTGCCAGCAGCTTAGCCCCGGGACAGGGGATGACTGAAGCTTTCTTT.

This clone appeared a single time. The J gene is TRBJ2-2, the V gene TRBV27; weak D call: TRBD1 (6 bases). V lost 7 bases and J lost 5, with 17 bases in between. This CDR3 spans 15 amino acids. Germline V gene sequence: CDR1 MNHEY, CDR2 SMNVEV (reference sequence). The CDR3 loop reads CASTLTGLPTGELFF. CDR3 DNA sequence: TGTGCCAGCACTCTCACAGGGCTCCCTACCGGGGAGCTGTTTTTT.

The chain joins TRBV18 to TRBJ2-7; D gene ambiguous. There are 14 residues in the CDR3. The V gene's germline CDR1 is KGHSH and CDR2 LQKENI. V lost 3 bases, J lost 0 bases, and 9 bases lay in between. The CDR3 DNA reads TGTGCCAGCTCACCTTCTCCGAGCTCCTACGAGCAGTACTTC. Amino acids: CASSPSPSSYEQYF.

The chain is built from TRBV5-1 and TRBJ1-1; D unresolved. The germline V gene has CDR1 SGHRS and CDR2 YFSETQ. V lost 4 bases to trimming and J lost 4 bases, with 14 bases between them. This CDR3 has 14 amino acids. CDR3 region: CASSPSEVITEAFF. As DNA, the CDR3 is TGCGCCAGCAGCCCCTCGGAGGTGATCACTGAAGCTTTCTTT. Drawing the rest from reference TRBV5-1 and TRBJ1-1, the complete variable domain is KAGVTQTPRYLIKTRGQQVTLSCSPISGHRSVSWYQQTPGQGLQFLFEYFSETQRNKGNFPGRFSGRQFSNSRSEMNVSTLELGDSALYLCASSPSEVITEAFFGQGTRLTVV.

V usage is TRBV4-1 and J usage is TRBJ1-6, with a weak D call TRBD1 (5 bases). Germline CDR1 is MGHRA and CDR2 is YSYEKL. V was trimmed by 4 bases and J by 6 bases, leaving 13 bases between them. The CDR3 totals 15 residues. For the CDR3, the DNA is TGCGCCAGCAGCCCTAGAGAAGGGGTTAATTCACCCCTCCACTTT. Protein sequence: CASSPREGVNSPLHF.

The CDR3 here is CASSKEFYFRTGRYEQYF. The CDR3 DNA follows: TGTGCCAGCAGCAAAGAGTTCTACTTTCGGACAGGGAGGTACGAGCAGTACTTC. The rearrangement links TRBV21-1 to TRBJ2-7; the table names TRBD1, a call not compared with the DNA. TRBV21-1 is deemed a pseudogene. This CDR3 has 18 amino acids.

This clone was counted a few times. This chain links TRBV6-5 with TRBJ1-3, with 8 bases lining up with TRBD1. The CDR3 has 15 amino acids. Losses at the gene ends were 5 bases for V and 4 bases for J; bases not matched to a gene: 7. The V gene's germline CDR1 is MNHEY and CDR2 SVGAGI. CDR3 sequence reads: CASSRDRSVGNTIYF. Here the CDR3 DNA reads TGTGCCAGCAGTCGGGACAGGTCGGTAGGAAACACCATATATTTT.

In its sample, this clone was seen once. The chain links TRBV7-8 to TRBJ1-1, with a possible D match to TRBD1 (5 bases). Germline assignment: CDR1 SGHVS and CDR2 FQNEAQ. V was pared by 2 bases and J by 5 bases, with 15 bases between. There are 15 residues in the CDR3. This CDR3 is CASSLLGVVRTEAFF. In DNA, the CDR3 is TGTGCCAGCAGCTTATTAGGGGTCGTAAGGACTGAAGCTTTCTTT. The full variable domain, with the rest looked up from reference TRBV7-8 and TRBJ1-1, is GAGVSQSPRYKVAKRGQDVALRCDPISGHVSLFWYQQALGQGPEFLTYFQNEAQLDKSGLPSDRFFAERPEGSVSTLKIQRTQQEDSAVYLCASSLLGVVRTEAFFGQGTRLTVV.

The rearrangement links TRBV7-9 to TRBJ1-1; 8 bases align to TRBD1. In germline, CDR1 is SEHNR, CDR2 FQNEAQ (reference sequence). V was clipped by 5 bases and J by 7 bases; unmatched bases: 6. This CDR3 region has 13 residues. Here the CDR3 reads CASSHGTGDEAFF. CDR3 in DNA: TGTGCCAGCAGCCACGGGACAGGTGATGAAGCTTTCTTT.

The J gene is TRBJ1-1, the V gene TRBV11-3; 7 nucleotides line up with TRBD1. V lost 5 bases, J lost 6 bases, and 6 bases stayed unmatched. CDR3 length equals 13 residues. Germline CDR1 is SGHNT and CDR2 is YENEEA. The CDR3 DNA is TGTGCCAGCAGCCCAGGGGGTTCCGCTGAAGCTTTCTTT. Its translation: CASSPGGSAEAFF.